The rows below give T cell receptor beta chains drawn from one sample of a study of blood T cell repertoires in COVID-19. Generated by immunoSEQ multiplex PCR, the TCRdb table keeps only in-frame clones and is missing some. The sample has roughly 84,000 clones, over 70% seen once; the top ten hold around 4%. The sequenced sample was peripheral blood. Source of these receptors: a woman aged 45-65 years with acute or convalescent COVID-19. CDR3s include the opening cysteine and the closing phenylalanine or tryptophan. Fields, in order: clone size, J gene, D gene, V gene, CDR3 protein, CDR3 DNA. The D gene is left open where the match is weak. Not every row has a clone size; where given, it reads once, few, many or a size class.

once TRBJ1-2 NA TRBV4-1 CASSQERGRSGYTF TGCGCCAGCAGCCAAGAAAGAGGGCGGAGTGGCTACACCTTC
NA TRBJ1-5 NA TRBV28 CASSPLLGGAQPQHF TGTGCCAGCAGCCCTCTGCTAGGGGGTGCCCAGCCCCAGCATTTT
NA TRBJ1-1 NA TRBV29-1 CSVDLRQVMNTEAFF TGCAGCGTCGATCTGAGACAGGTCATGAACACTGAAGCTTTCTTT
NA TRBJ1-2 NA TRBV6-5 CASSPDLNYGYTF TGTGCCAGCAGTCCGGACTTGAACTATGGCTACACCTTC
few TRBJ2-3 NA TRBV4-1 CASSQDQWGGRPDTQYF TGCGCCAGCAGCCAAGATCAGTGGGGGGGCCGACCAGATACGCAGTATTTT
NA TRBJ2-5 TRBD2 TRBV4-2 CASSQDSGGAIKTQYF TGTGCCAGCAGCCAAGATTCCGGGGGGGCGATTAAGACCCAGTACTTC
few TRBJ1-2 NA TRBV6-5 CASSYRDTLHSYGYTF TGTGCCAGCAGCTACCGGGACACCCTTCATTCGTATGGCTACACCTTC
NA TRBJ2-1 TRBD2 TRBV5-6 CASSRMAGDSGNEQFF TGTGCCAGCAGCCGCATGGCGGGGGACTCCGGTAATGAGCAGTTCTTC
NA TRBJ2-1 TRBD2 TRBV9 CASSVGGGKGYNEQFF TGTGCCAGCAGCGTAGGGGGAGGGAAAGGCTACAATGAGCAGTTCTTC
NA TRBJ1-1 NA TRBV5-4 CASSLRQDTEAFF TGTGCCAGCAGCTTGAGACAGGACACTGAAGCTTTCTTT
NA TRBJ1-1 NA TRBV6-6 CASRYVSGRTTEAFF TGTGCCAGCAGGTACGTCAGCGGACGGACCACTGAAGCTTTCTTT
NA TRBJ1-2 NA TRBV6-5 CASSYRSDDNYGYTF TGTGCCAGCAGTTACCGGAGCGACGATAACTATGGCTACACCTTC
NA TRBJ2-3 NA TRBV2 CASIQQGQRTDTQYF TGTGCCAGCATCCAACAGGGACAACGCACAGATACGCAGTATTTT
few TRBJ2-3 NA TRBV27 CASSLGGHPTDTQYF TGTGCCAGCAGTTTAGGGGGCCATCCGACAGATACGCAGTATTTT
NA TRBJ1-1 NA TRBV30 CAWRVDSVEAFF TGTGCCTGGAGGGTCGACAGTGTTGAAGCTTTCTTT
NA TRBJ2-7 NA TRBV13 CASSFGEGYEQYF TGTGCCAGCAGCTTCGGAGAAGGCTACGAGCAGTACTTC
NA TRBJ1-4 NA TRBV11-1 CASSPGRSNEKLFF TGTGCCAGCAGCCCTGGGAGATCTAATGAAAAACTGTTTTTT
once TRBJ2-2 NA TRBV5-8 CASSLGGEGDTGELFF TGTGCCAGCAGCTTAGGTGGCGAAGGGGACACCGGGGAGCTGTTTTTT
NA TRBJ1-5 NA TRBV2 CASSDNIEDSGRYQPQHF TGTGCCAGCAGTGACAATATTGAGGACAGTGGAAGGTACCAGCCCCAGCATTTT
NA TRBJ1-2 TRBD1 TRBV5-4 CASSLAVGRGRDGYTF TGTGCCAGCAGCTTGGCCGTCGGCAGGGGGCGCGATGGCTACACCTTC
few TRBJ2-7 TRBD1 TRBV29-1 CSVAHRGKNYEQYF TGCAGCGTAGCCCACAGGGGAAAAAACTACGAGCAGTACTTC
NA TRBJ1-6 NA TRBV7-8 CASSLAEGRANSPLHF TGTGCCAGCAGCTTAGCGGAGGGAAGGGCGAATTCACCCCTCCACTTT
NA TRBJ2-2 NA TRBV6-4 CASSPGTFLTGELFF TGTGCCAGCAGTCCCGGGACTTTTCTCACCGGGGAGCTGTTTTTT
NA TRBJ1-4 TRBD1 TRBV5-1 CASSLGTGPNEKLFF TGCGCCAGCAGCTTGGGGACAGGGCCTAATGAAAAACTGTTTTTT
NA TRBJ1-2 NA TRBV2 CASSGGGFYGYTF TGTGCCAGCAGTGGAGGCGGGTTCTATGGCTACACCTTC
NA TRBJ1-2 NA TRBV14 CASSRRAMEGYTF TGTGCCAGCAGCCGCAGGGCTATGGAAGGCTACACCTTC
NA TRBJ2-6 NA TRBV2 CASSDWGPGLGANVLTF TGTGCCAGCAGTGACTGGGGGCCAGGGCTGGGGGCCAACGTCCTGACTTTC
NA TRBJ1-5 NA TRBV27 CASRGSYSNQPQHF TGTGCCAGCCGGGGTTCTTATAGCAATCAGCCCCAGCATTTT
few TRBJ2-7 NA TRBV6-5 CASSNDGSSYEQYF TGTGCCAGCAGCAACGATGGGAGCTCCTACGAGCAGTACTTC
NA TRBJ1-1 NA TRBV7-2 CASSSAGVWGAEAFF TGTGCCAGCAGCTCCGCGGGGGTTTGGGGTGCTGAAGCTTTCTTT
NA TRBJ1-6 TRBD1 TRBV6-5 CASTNRGQGDSPLHF TGTGCCAGCACCAACCGGGGACAGGGAGACTCACCCCTCCACTTT
NA TRBJ1-2 TRBD1 TRBV18 CASSPPVQGMANYGYTF TGTGCCAGCTCACCACCAGTACAGGGGATGGCTAACTATGGCTACACCTTC
NA TRBJ2-7 NA TRBV12-3/TRBV12-4 CASSLVAYYEQYF TGTGCCAGCAGTTTAGTAGCTTACTACGAGCAGTACTTC
NA TRBJ2-5 NA TRBV11-2 CASSPRGSRETQYF TGTGCCAGCAGCCCACGGGGTTCCCGGGAGACCCAGTACTTC
NA TRBJ1-1 NA TRBV11-2 CASSLTPGDNTEAFF TGTGCCAGCAGTCTTACCCCCGGAGACAACACTGAAGCTTTCTTT
NA TRBJ1-5 TRBD1 TRBV28 CASRGTGSSQPQHF TGTGCCAGTAGGGGGACAGGGTCTTCTCAGCCCCAGCATTTT
NA TRBJ2-5 NA TRBV4-2 CASSPRSSLASQETQYF TGTGCCAGCAGCCCTCGCAGTAGCTTGGCTTCCCAAGAGACCCAGTACTTC
NA TRBJ1-4 NA TRBV9 CASSPSGGANEKLFF TGTGCCAGCAGCCCCTCGGGAGGGGCTAATGAAAAACTGTTTTTT
NA TRBJ2-7 NA TRBV7-2 CASSYWGGDYEQYF TGTGCCAGCAGCTACTGGGGGGGCGATTACGAGCAGTACTTC
NA TRBJ1-3 TRBD1 TRBV28 CASSFYRDSSGNTIYF TGTGCCAGCAGTTTTTATCGGGACAGCTCTGGAAACACCATATATTTT
NA TRBJ2-7 TRBD2 TRBV6-5 CASSTWGGYEQYF TGTGCCAGCAGTACTTGGGGGGGTTACGAGCAGTACTTC
NA TRBJ2-3 TRBD2 TRBV4-1 CASSQDPSGEVSTDTQYF TGCGCCAGCAGCCAAGATCCTAGCGGGGAGGTTAGCACAGATACGCAGTATTTT
NA TRBJ2-6 NA TRBV29-1 CSVKGQSSGANVLTF TGCAGCGTCAAAGGACAGAGCTCTGGGGCCAACGTCCTGACTTTC
NA TRBJ1-2 TRBD1 TRBV27 CASSPTTGGISNYGYTF TGTGCCAGCAGCCCCACGACAGGGGGAATATCTAACTATGGCTACACCTTC
NA TRBJ2-3 TRBD2 TRBV2 CASSESTSGFTDTQYF TGTGCCAGCAGCGAGTCGACTAGCGGGTTCACAGATACGCAGTATTTT
few TRBJ2-5 TRBD1 TRBV3-1/TRBV3-2 CASSSGTATQETQYF TGTGCCAGCAGCTCCGGGACAGCCACCCAAGAGACCCAGTACTTC
NA TRBJ1-1 NA TRBV12-3/TRBV12-4 CASSLDRGTEAFF TGTGCCAGCAGTTTAGATAGGGGCACTGAAGCTTTCTTT
NA TRBJ2-7 TRBD1 TRBV15 CATSREPGGYEQYF TGTGCCACCAGCAGAGAACCAGGGGGCTACGAGCAGTACTTC
NA TRBJ1-1 NA TRBV6-1 CASSERTIFGNTEAFF TGTGCCAGCAGTGAAAGGACAATCTTTGGAAACACTGAAGCTTTCTTT
NA TRBJ2-1 TRBD1 TRBV6-4 CASSDPGQEQFF TGTGCCAGCAGTGACCCGGGACAGGAGCAGTTCTTC
many TRBJ2-7 NA TRBV5-5 CASSKFSSYEQYF TGTGCCAGCAGCAAATTTAGCTCCTACGAGCAGTACTTC
once TRBJ1-3 TRBD1 TRBV18 CASSPSLTGNSGNTIYF TGTGCCAGCTCACCCTCCCTGACAGGGAACTCTGGAAACACCATATATTTT
few TRBJ1-2 TRBD1 TRBV6-1 CASSDGQGYGYTF TGTGCCAGCAGTGACGGACAGGGATATGGCTACACCTTC